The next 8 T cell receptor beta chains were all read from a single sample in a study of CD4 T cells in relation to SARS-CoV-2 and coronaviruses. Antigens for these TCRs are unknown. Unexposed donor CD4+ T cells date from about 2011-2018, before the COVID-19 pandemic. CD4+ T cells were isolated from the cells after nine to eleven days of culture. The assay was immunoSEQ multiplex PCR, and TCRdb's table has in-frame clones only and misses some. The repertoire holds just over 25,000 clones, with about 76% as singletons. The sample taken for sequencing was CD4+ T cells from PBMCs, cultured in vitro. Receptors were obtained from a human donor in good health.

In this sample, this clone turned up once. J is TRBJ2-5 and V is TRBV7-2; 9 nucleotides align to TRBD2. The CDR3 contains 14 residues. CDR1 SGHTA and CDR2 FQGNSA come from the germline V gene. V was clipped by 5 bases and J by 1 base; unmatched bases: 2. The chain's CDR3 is CASSPGLAQETQYF. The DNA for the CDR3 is TGTGCCAGCAGCCCGGGACTAGCCCAAGAGACCCAGTACTTC.

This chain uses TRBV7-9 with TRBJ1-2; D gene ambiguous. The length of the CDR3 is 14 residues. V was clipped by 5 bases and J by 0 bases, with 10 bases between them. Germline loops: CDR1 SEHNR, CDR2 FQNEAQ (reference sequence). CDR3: CASSPGEANYGYTF. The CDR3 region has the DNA TGTGCCAGCAGCCCCGGCGAAGCTAACTATGGCTACACCTTC.

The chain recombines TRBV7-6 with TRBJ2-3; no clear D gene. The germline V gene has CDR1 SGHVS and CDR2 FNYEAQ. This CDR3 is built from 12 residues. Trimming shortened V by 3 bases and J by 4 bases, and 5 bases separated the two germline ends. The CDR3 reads CASSFWSDTQYF. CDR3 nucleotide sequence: TGTGCCAGCAGCTTTTGGTCAGATACGCAGTATTTT.

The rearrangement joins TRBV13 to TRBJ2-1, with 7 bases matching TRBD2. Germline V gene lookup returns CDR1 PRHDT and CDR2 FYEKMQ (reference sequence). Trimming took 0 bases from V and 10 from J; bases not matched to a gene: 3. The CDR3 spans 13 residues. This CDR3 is CASSLGPSGEQFF. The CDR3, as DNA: TGTGCCAGCAGCTTAGGCCCTAGCGGCGAGCAGTTCTTC.

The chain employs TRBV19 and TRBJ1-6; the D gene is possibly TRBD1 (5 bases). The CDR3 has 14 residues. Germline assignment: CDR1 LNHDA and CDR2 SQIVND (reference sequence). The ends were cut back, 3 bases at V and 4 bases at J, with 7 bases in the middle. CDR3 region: CASSIDSYNSPLHF. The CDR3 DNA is TGTGCCAGTAGTATCGACAGTTATAATTCACCCCTCCACTTT.

The CDR3, as DNA: TGTGCCAGCTCACCCGCAACCCTCGGACAGGGGACTGAGCAGTTCTTC. It specifies CASSPATLGQGTEQFF. The V and J genes are TRBV18 and TRBJ2-1; TRBD1 matches 9 bases. The germline V gene encodes CDR1 KGHSH and CDR2 LQKENI. The V and J ends lost 3 bases and 9 bases, in that order; junction bases with no gene match: 12. The CDR3 has 16 amino acids.

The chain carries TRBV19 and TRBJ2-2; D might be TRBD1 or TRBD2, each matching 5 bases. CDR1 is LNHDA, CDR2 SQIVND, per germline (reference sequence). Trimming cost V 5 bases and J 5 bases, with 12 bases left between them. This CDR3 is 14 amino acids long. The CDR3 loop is CASSPGTDTGELFF. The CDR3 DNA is TGTGCCAGTAGTCCAGGGACGGATACCGGGGAGCTGTTTTTT.

The CDR3 loop is CASSRLAGGASYEQYF. CDR3 nucleotides: TGTGCCAGCAGCCGACTAGCGGGGGGCGCCTCCTACGAGCAGTACTTC. This chain links TRBV3-1 (or the pseudogene TRBV3-2) with TRBJ2-7; 13 nucleotides agree with TRBD2. The V gene's germline CDR1 is LGHDT and CDR2 YNNKEL (reference sequence). The CDR3 has 16 amino acids. V lost 4 bases to trimming and J lost 0 bases; unmatched junction nucleotides: 3.